The 3 T cell receptor beta chains listed next were all sequenced from one sample in a study of CD8 T cells in Susac syndrome. RNA totalling about 0.45 to 1 ug underwent reverse transcription with random hexamers. One entry per CDR3 protein results from TCRdb running MiXCR on the immunoSEQ multiplex PCR reads. Altogether roughly 200,000 distinct CDR3 sequences are present, 95% being singletons, with the ten largest covering around 0.076%. The sample was CD4+ T cells from PBMCs. The source is a human donor with multiple sclerosis.

The chain is built from TRBV20-1 and TRBJ1-2, with D hard to call. Trimming shortened V by 1 base and J by 4 bases, and 7 bases separated the two germline ends. Germline CDR1 is DFQATT and CDR2 is SNEGSKA (reference sequence). The CDR3 is 12 amino acids. The CDR3 DNA sequence: TGCAGTGCTAGAGTTAAGCCCTATGGCTACACCTTC. Its protein product is CSARVKPYGYTF.

The chain carries TRBV29-1 and TRBJ1-5, with D tentatively TRBD1 (6 bases). Germline values: CDR1 SQVTM, CDR2 ANQGSEA. The CDR3 is made up of 15 amino acids. Trimming took 7 bases from V and 0 from J, leaving 16 bases between them. The CDR3 is CSAVGGAGSNQPQHF. CDR3 DNA sequence: TGCAGCGCAGTCGGGGGGGCAGGTAGCAATCAGCCCCAGCATTTT.

The chain has TRBV20-1 and TRBJ2-1; the match to TRBD2 covers 8 bases. Germline V gene sequence: CDR1 DFQATT, CDR2 SNEGSKA (reference sequence). J gave up 8 bases and V 3 bases, and 12 bases lay outside the gene matches. This CDR3 is 15 amino acids long. DNA for the CDR3: TGCAGTGCTAGCGCCGGGGGGGTGAGGGTCCATGAGCAGTTCTTC. Its translation is CSASAGGVRVHEQFF.